The source of this TCR beta chain is a study of neoadjuvant nivolumab and ipilimumab in lung cancer. A note on this clone: Its antigen is not identified.

Study results and caveats: From pretherapy to surgery, tumor richness and clonality rose with dual therapy. Only a single major-pathologic-response sample was available for clonality analysis.

This CDR3 is built from 15 residues. Germline trimming cut 4 bases from V and 1 base from J; bases unmatched to any gene: 5. Germline lookup yields CDR1 SGHDN and CDR2 FVKESK. The repertoire was sequenced with immunoSEQ multiplex PCR; TCRdb's copy has only in-frame clones and lacks some. The sample has over 25,000 clones, about 76% seen once. The input for sequencing was tumor tissue, taken after neoadjuvant nivolumab, alone or with ipilimumab, at or shortly before surgery. The origin of this receptor is an adult with non-small cell lung cancer. The chain carries TRBV14 and TRBJ1-1; TRBD1 aligns across 8 bases. The CDR3 DNA is TGTGCCAGCAGCCGACGACAGGGGTCGAACACTGAAGCTTTCTTT. Encoded protein: CASSRRQGSNTEAFF. Full variable domain (remainder filled in from reference TRBV14 and TRBJ1-1): EAGVTQFPSHSVIEKGQTVTLRCDPISGHDNLYWYRRVMGKEIKFLLHFVKESKQDESGMPNNRFLAERTGGTYSTLKVQPAELEDSGVYFCASSRRQGSNTEAFFGQGTRLTVV.